These 28 T cell receptor beta chains originate from one sample sequenced in a study of beta chain features in type 1 diabetes. cDNA synthesis used the whole RNA isolate, giving expressed TCRB sequences. Repertoires were generated with immunoSEQ multiplex PCR, while TCRdb's copy carries only in-frame clones and drops some. This sample has over 100,000 clones, with approximately 39% found just once. The sequenced material came from stem cell memory CD4+ T cells from blood. The source of these receptors is a woman between 18 and 30 years old in good health.

The rearrangement links TRBV5-1 to TRBJ1-3, with 10 positions matching TRBD1. The trim removed 5 bases at V and 6 bases at J, leaving 5 bases unmatched. The CDR3 has 14 residues. In germline, CDR1 is SGHRS, CDR2 YFSETQ. CDR3 coding DNA: TGCGCCAGCAGGAGGGACAGGGGCCCAAACACCATATATTTT. The encoded protein is CASRRDRGPNTIYF.

The CDR3 nucleotides are TGTGCCAGCGACAGGGATAATGAAAAACTGTTTTTT. Its protein product is CASDRDNEKLFF. The chain couples TRBV6-5 to TRBJ1-4; 7 bases align to TRBD1. Germline lookup yields CDR1 MNHEY and CDR2 SVGAGI. Unmatched junction bases numbered 1, after V lost 8 bases and J lost 4 bases. This CDR3 has 12 amino acids.

V and J are TRBV27 and TRBJ1-2; D is perhaps TRBD1 (5 bases). This CDR3 has 15 residues. CDR1 and CDR2 (germline): MNHEY, SMNVEV (reference sequence). V dropped 6 bases and J dropped 4 bases, with 18 bases sitting between them. The CDR3 is CASSPGPEAPYGYTF. CDR3 nucleotides: TGTGCCAGCAGCCCAGGGCCCGAGGCCCCCTATGGCTACACCTTC.

V gene TRBV6-1 combines with J gene TRBJ1-5; the D gene is possibly TRBD1 (6 bases). The ends were cut back, 4 bases at V and 6 bases at J, with 13 bases in the middle. This CDR3 region has 14 residues. CDR1 and CDR2 from the germline V gene are MNHNS and SASEGT. Here the CDR3 DNA reads TGTGCCAGCAGTGTTAGCAGGGGTGGTCAGCCCCAGCATTTT. Translated: CASSVSRGGQPQHF.

This clone turned up a few times. V gene TRBV19 combines with J gene TRBJ2-6, with TRBD1 as a possible D gene (5 bases). CDR1 is LNHDA and CDR2 is SQIVND in the germline V gene (reference sequence). Deletions cut 8 bases from V and 0 bases from J, with 11 bases between. The CDR3 loop spans 15 amino acids. The CDR3 is CASLTEHSGANVLTF. The CDR3, as DNA: TGTGCCAGTCTGACAGAACACTCTGGGGCCAACGTCCTGACTTTC.

The chain has TRBV11-3 and TRBJ2-1; 11 bases agree with TRBD2. V was pared by 0 bases and J by 8 bases, with 12 bases of the junction left unmatched. This CDR3 contains 18 residues. Germline values: CDR1 SGHNT, CDR2 YENEEA. The DNA of the CDR3 is TGTGCCAGCAGCTTAGATCCGGCCCTAGCGGGAGGTCACTATGAGCAGTTCTTC. It encodes CASSLDPALAGGHYEQFF.

The V call is TRBV30, the J call TRBJ1-4; D gene ambiguous. V was trimmed by 1 base and J by 5 bases, leaving 14 bases between them. This CDR3 contains 15 residues. The V gene's germline CDR1 is GTSNPN and CDR2 SVGIG (reference sequence). CDR3 residues: CAWSARPSWNEKLFF. CDR3 in DNA: TGTGCCTGGAGTGCGCGCCCGAGTTGGAATGAAAAACTGTTTTTT.

This clone showed up just a few times. V and J are TRBV29-1 and TRBJ2-1, with 12 bases aligning to TRBD2. CDR1 is SQVTM and CDR2 is ANQGSEA in the germline V gene. This CDR3 contains 14 residues. With 7 bases clipped from V and 8 bases from J, the junction kept 9 bases outside the gene matches. The CDR3: CSGILAGGSDEQFF. The CDR3 DNA is TGCAGCGGCATTCTAGCGGGAGGGTCCGATGAGCAGTTCTTC.

V and J are TRBV15 and TRBJ2-2; 14 nucleotides line up with TRBD2. Germline V gives CDR1 LNHNV, CDR2 YYDKDF (reference sequence). The CDR3 has 18 residues. With 2 bases clipped from V and 6 bases from J, the junction kept 8 bases outside the gene matches. CDR3 nucleotide sequence: TGTGCCACCAGCAGATCCGGACTAGCGGGAGGTTTCGCCGGGGAGCTGTTTTTT. Amino acids: CATSRSGLAGGFAGELFF. Filled out from reference TRBV15 and TRBJ2-2, the complete variable domain reads DAMVIQNPRYQVTQFGKPVTLSCSQTLNHNVMYWYQQKSSQAPKLLFHYYDKDFNNEADTPDNFQSRRPNTSFCFLDIRSPGLGDTAMYLCATSRSGLAGGFAGELFFGEGSRLTVL.

This clone was counted between two and nine times. The rearrangement links TRBV19 to TRBJ2-4, with a possible D match to TRBD1 (6 bases). The CDR3 is 14 amino acids. Deletions cut 5 bases from V and 1 base from J, with 9 bases between. In germline, CDR1 is LNHDA, CDR2 SQIVND (reference sequence). CDR3 loop: CASSATGAKNIQYF. DNA of the CDR3: TGTGCCAGTAGTGCCACAGGGGCCAAAAACATTCAGTACTTC.

The gene calls are TRBV6-1 and TRBJ2-5; 7 positions match TRBD1. The CDR3 is 13 residues long. Trimming took 7 bases from V and 4 from J; bases not matched to a gene: 6. CDR1 is MNHNS and CDR2 is SASEGT in the germline V gene. CDR3 coding DNA: TGTGCCAGCATCGGGACAGTTTTAGAGACCCAGTACTTC. Amino acid sequence: CASIGTVLETQYF.

This clone was seen ten or more times. V is TRBV18 and J is TRBJ2-3; D unclear. V was cut by 6 bases and J by 0 bases, with 10 bases left in between. Per germline, CDR1 KGHSH and CDR2 LQKENI. The CDR3 consists of 14 residues. The CDR3 coding sequence is TGTGCCAGCTCGCCTAGGTCGAGCACAGATACGCAGTATTTT. Amino acid sequence: CASSPRSSTDTQYF.

This clone was recorded a few times. The chain links TRBV19 to TRBJ1-1; D not resolved. The CDR3 has 13 amino acids. Trimming removed 5 bases at V and 3 bases at J, with 10 bases between. CDR1 and CDR2 (germline): LNHDA, SQIVND (reference sequence). The CDR3: CASSRREYTEAFF. CDR3 nucleotide sequence: TGTGCCAGTAGTCGACGGGAGTACACTGAAGCTTTCTTT.

The chain recombines TRBV7-6 with TRBJ1-3; the match to TRBD1 covers 7 bases. The CDR3 has 13 amino acids. Trimming took 4 bases from V and 6 from J; bases not matched to a gene: 3. Germline CDR1 and CDR2: SGHVS and FNYEAQ. The CDR3, as DNA: TGTGCCAGCAGCTCCCAGGGGGTAAACACCATATATTTT. This translates into CASSSQGVNTIYF.

The rearrangement links TRBV19 to TRBJ1-2, with TRBD1 matching 7 bases. This CDR3 spans 19 amino acids. CDR1 and CDR2 from the germline V gene are LNHDA and SQIVND (reference sequence). V shed 7 bases and J 3 bases; nucleotides not matched to a gene: 23. The CDR3: CASTRDDGTAPRRDYGYTF. The CDR3 region has the DNA TGTGCCAGTACCCGAGATGATGGGACAGCCCCCAGACGGGACTATGGCTACACCTTC.

The chain carries TRBV2 and TRBJ1-2; 10 nucleotides match TRBD1. The V segment lost 4 bases and the J segment 6 bases; nucleotides outside the gene matches: 5. CDR1 is SNHLY, CDR2 FYNNEI, per germline. The CDR3 has 14 residues. CDR3 amino acids: CASSVGQGVDGYTF. The CDR3 DNA reads TGTGCCAGCAGTGTCGGACAGGGGGTAGATGGCTACACCTTC.

This sequence joins TRBV7-2 and TRBJ1-1; 8 nucleotides agree with TRBD1. Looked up from germline, CDR1 is SGHTA and CDR2 is FQGNSA. This CDR3 comprises 15 residues. The V gene end was trimmed by 4 bases and the J gene end by 6 bases; junction bases not matched to a gene: 10. CDR3 sequence: CASSYRTGSDPEAFF. The CDR3 DNA sequence: TGTGCCAGCAGCTATCGGACAGGGTCGGACCCTGAAGCTTTCTTT.

CDR3: CASSPRSGRAGDTQYF. The CDR3 bases are TGTGCCAGTAGTCCACGAAGCGGGAGGGCAGGAGATACGCAGTATTTT. The chain has TRBV19 and TRBJ2-3; TRBD2 matches at 10 bases. V was pared by 5 bases and J by 5 bases, with 10 bases of the junction left unmatched. CDR1 and CDR2 (germline): LNHDA, SQIVND (reference sequence). The CDR3 loop spans 16 amino acids.

For the CDR3, the DNA is TGTGCCAGTAGTGTGAGCGGGACCTCCTACAATGAGCAGTTCTTC. It yields the protein CASSVSGTSYNEQFF. This chain joins TRBV19 and TRBJ2-1; 7 positions agree with TRBD2. The germline V gene has CDR1 LNHDA and CDR2 SQIVND (reference sequence). V lost 5 bases to trimming and J lost 0 bases; unmatched junction nucleotides: 4. The CDR3 covers 15 residues.

V is TRBV29-1 and J is TRBJ1-2, with a possible D match to TRBD1 (6 bases). The CDR3 spans 14 residues. V lost 4 bases and J lost 7, with 19 bases in between. Looked up from germline, CDR1 is SQVTM and CDR2 is ANQGSEA. CDR3 sequence: CSVAEQGGGVGYTF. The CDR3, as DNA: TGCAGCGTTGCTGAACAGGGTGGGGGTGTTGGCTACACCTTC.

This chain links TRBV14 with TRBJ2-7; 10 nucleotides match TRBD2. This CDR3 is built from 15 residues. With 4 bases clipped from V and 2 bases from J, the junction kept 5 bases outside the gene matches. The germline V gene encodes CDR1 SGHDN and CDR2 FVKESK. The CDR3 sequence is CASSRLAGVPYEQYF. Here the CDR3 DNA reads TGTGCCAGCAGCCGGCTAGCGGGAGTTCCCTACGAGCAGTACTTC. The complete variable domain, with remaining parts taken from reference TRBV14 and TRBJ2-7, reads EAGVTQFPSHSVIEKGQTVTLRCDPISGHDNLYWYRRVMGKEIKFLLHFVKESKQDESGMPNNRFLAERTGGTYSTLKVQPAELEDSGVYFCASSRLAGVPYEQYFGPGTRLTVT.

Here the CDR3 reads CASSPGQGQGYTGELFF. CDR3 DNA: TGTGCCAGCAGCCCGGGCCAGGGACAGGGATACACCGGGGAGCTGTTTTTT. The chain combines TRBV11-1 with TRBJ2-2; 9 bases fit TRBD1. Trimming removed 5 bases from V and 3 bases from J; junction bases left unmatched: 10. Germline V gene sequence: CDR1 SGHAT, CDR2 FQDESV (reference sequence). The CDR3 runs 17 residues.

The J gene is TRBJ2-6, the V gene TRBV15, with 7 bases identical to TRBD1. J was trimmed by 1 base and V by 2 bases; bases with no gene match: 11. CDR1 and CDR2 from the germline V gene are LNHNV and YYDKDF (reference sequence). The CDR3 loop spans 19 amino acids. CDR3 DNA sequence: TGTGCCACCAGCAGACTACCCGGGACAGCTTATTCTGGGGCCAACGTCCTGACTTTC. Protein sequence: CATSRLPGTAYSGANVLTF.

This clone has only a few counts. The chain employs TRBV7-8 and TRBJ2-5; maybe TRBD2 (5 bases). The CDR3 sequence is 14 residues long. V lost 5 bases, J lost 5 bases, and 15 bases lay in between. Germline V gene data show CDR1 as SGHVS and CDR2 as FQNEAQ. CDR3 bases: TGTGCCAGCAGCAAAGAACTAGGCAGGGAGACCCAGTACTTC. Amino acid sequence: CASSKELGRETQYF.

The chain recombines TRBV10-3 with TRBJ2-1; no clear D gene. Trimming cost V 4 bases and J 3 bases, with 10 bases left between them. CDR1 is ENHRY and CDR2 is SYGVKD in the germline V gene. There are 14 residues in the CDR3. This CDR3 is CAISAGSFYNEQFF. CDR3 nucleotides: TGTGCCATCAGTGCAGGCAGCTTCTACAATGAGCAGTTCTTC.

J is TRBJ2-7 and V is TRBV23-1, with 11 bases lining up with TRBD1. TRBV23-1 is flagged as an ORF with uncertain function. The CDR3 contains 18 residues. J lost 6 bases, V lost 0 bases, and 13 bases had no gene match. The CDR3: CASSQSPDRGPFSAEQYF. The CDR3 coding sequence is TGCGCCAGCAGTCAATCACCGGACAGGGGGCCTTTCAGCGCCGAGCAGTACTTC.

This clone was counted a single time. V and J are TRBV4-3 and TRBJ2-7; D might be TRBD1 (6 bases). CDR3 length equals 20 residues. V was cut by 0 bases and J by 0 bases, with 24 bases left in between. CDR1 and CDR2 from the germline V gene are LGHNA and YSLEER. CDR3 bases: TGCGCCAGCAGCCAAGATGCGAGAGGGATACTACAGGGAAGCTCCTACGAGCAGTACTTC. Translating gives CASSQDARGILQGSSYEQYF.

This chain links TRBV29-1 with TRBJ2-5; 14 nucleotides align to TRBD2. Germline V gene lookup returns CDR1 SQVTM and CDR2 ANQGSEA. Germline trimming cut 6 bases from V and 4 bases from J; bases unmatched to any gene: 7. This CDR3 has 15 amino acids. In DNA form, the CDR3 reads TGCAGCGTGGGACTAGCGGGAGCTGGAGTAGAGACCCAGTACTTC. This encodes CSVGLAGAGVETQYF. Variable domain in full (rest from reference TRBV29-1 and TRBJ2-5): SAVISQKPSRDICQRGTSLTIQCQVDSQVTMMFWYRQQPGQSLTLIATANQGSEATYESGFVIDKFPISRPNLTFSTLTVSNMSPEDSSIYLCSVGLAGAGVETQYFGPGTRLLVL.